This TCR beta chain stems from a study of T cells in women clearing cervical HPV infection. For the study at large: Case blood drawn at lesion detection; control blood after infection cleared. With HLA typing for only a few women, HLA confounding remains possible.

For this clone: Its antigen is currently unknown. The CDR3 goes on 3 residues after the read ends, and that part is filled in from the germline J gene.

Study results and caveats: CIN3+ cases had significantly higher TCR richness than controls; evenness did not differ. Each sample's T-cell count was unknown, possibly confounding richness.

Germline loops: CDR1 SGHTA, CDR2 FQGTGA. V dropped 3 bases and J dropped 2; count of bases not matched to a gene: 5. The CDR3 consists of 16 residues. Using immunoSEQ multiplex PCR, the repertoire was profiled, and TCRdb retains in-frame clones only, with some absent. The table lists fewer than 30,000 clones. The sequence was obtained from a woman aged 18 to 69 with a cervical HPV16 infection that either progressed to CIN3+ or cleared (not recorded which). The sample consisted of blood buffy coat. The chain links TRBV7-3 to TRBJ2-3; TRBD2 agrees at 10 bases. Incomplete CDR3 DNA: TGTGCCAGCAGCTTTAGCGGGGGGTCCGCCACAGATACG. Its protein product is CASSFSGGSATDT. The full-length CDR3 reads as CASSFSGGSATDTQYF.